A single TCR beta chain is shown here with its context. Produced via immunoSEQ multiplex PCR; TCRdb's table is partial and in-frame only. This table holds approximately 120,000 clones, around 81% found once. The data were taken from a study of blood T cell repertoires in COVID-19. This CDR3 has 17 amino acids. Germline V gene sequence: CDR1 LNHDA, CDR2 SQIVND (reference sequence). V lost 2 bases, J lost 0 bases, and 14 bases lay in between. This chain joins TRBV19 and TRBJ1-3; D gene ambiguous. The receptor was isolated from a man aged 25 to 45 with COVID-19, enrolled during active disease. The sample consisted of peripheral blood. The CDR3 DNA follows: TGTGCCAGTAGTATAACTACCGGCAGCCACTCTGGAAACACCATATATTTT. It specifies CASSITTGSHSGNTIYF.